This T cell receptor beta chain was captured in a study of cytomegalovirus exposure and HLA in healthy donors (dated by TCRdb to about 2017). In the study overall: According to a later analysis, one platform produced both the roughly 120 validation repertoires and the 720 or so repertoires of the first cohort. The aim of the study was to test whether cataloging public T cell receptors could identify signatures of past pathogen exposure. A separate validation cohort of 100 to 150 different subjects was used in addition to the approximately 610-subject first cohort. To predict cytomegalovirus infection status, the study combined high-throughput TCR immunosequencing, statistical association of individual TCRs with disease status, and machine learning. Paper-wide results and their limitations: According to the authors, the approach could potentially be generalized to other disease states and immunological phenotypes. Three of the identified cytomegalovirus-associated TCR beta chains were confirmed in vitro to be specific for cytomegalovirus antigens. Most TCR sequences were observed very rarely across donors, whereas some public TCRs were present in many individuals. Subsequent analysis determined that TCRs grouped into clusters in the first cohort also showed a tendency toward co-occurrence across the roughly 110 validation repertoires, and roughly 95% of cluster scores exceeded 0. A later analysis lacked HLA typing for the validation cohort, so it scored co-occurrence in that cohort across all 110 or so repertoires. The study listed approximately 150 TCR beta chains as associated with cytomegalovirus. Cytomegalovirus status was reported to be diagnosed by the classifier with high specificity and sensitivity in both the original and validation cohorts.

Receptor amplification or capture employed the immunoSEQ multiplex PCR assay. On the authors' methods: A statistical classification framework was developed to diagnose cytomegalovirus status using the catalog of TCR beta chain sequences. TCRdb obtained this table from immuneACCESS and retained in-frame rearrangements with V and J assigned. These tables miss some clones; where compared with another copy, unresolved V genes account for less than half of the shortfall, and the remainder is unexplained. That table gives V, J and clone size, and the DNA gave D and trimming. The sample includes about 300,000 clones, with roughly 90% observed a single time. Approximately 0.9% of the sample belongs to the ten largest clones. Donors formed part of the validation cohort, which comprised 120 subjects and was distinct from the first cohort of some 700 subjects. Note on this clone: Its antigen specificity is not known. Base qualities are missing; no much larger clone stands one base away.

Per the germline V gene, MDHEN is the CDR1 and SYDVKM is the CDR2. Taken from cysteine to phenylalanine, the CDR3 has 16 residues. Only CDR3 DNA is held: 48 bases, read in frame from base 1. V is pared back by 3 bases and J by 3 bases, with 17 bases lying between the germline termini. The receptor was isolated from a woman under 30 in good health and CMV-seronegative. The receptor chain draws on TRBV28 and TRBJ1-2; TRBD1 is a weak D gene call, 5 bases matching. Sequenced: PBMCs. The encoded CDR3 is CASSLEGPHRDYGYTF. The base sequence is TGTGCCAGCAGTTTGGAGGGGCCCCATCGGGACTATGGCTACACCTTC.